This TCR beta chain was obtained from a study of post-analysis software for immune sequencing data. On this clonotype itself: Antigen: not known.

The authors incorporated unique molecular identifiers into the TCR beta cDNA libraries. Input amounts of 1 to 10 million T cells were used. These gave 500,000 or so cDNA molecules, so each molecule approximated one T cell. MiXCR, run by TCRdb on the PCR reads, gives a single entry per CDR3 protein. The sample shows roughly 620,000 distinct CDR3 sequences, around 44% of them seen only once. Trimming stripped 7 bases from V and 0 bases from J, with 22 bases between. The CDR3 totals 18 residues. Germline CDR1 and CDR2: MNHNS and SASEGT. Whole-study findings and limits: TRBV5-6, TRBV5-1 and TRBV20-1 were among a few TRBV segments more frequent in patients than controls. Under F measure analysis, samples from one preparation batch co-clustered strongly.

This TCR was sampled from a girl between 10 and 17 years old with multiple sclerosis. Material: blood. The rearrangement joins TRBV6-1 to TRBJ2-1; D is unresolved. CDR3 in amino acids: CASTPDSSPWGSYNEQFF. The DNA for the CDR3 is TGTGCCAGCACACCAGACTCCTCCCCCTGGGGCTCCTACAATGAGCAGTTCTTC.